The present entry profiles one TCR beta chain with its context. Its cognate antigen has yet to be identified. No much larger clonotype is one base removed from it; base qualities were not supplied. The data derive from a study of T cell repertoires in cytomegalovirus infection (dated 2019 in TCRdb). Background for the entire study: The HLA type of each donor mattered for the analysis, because public TCR beta signatures pointed to carriage of CMV infection along with the matching HLA type. General conclusions and limits of the study: The ex vivo response was dominated by HLA-C-restricted CMV-specific TCR beta clonotypes, which also provided the single most frequent clonotype in two of eight donors. In both this cohort and an independent approximately 350-donor cohort, the cumulative frequency of public TCR beta family members distinguished carriers of CMV infection plus the relevant HLA type.

The sequencer listed for this sample is Illumina HiSeq 1500. TCRdb ran its own pipeline on the public reads, namely fastp trimming at Q25 and MiXCR clone calling, and kept in-frame beta chains. Rows with a matching CDR3 protein are joined into one entry that keeps the most common DNA and genes. The sample profile shows roughly 200,000 distinct CDR3 sequences; approximately 18% of them were found once. The top ten hold less than 25% of the sample. From the cysteine through the phenylalanine, the CDR3 covers 13 amino acids. The sequence is cut down to CDR3 DNA, 39 bases in frame from base 1. V gives up 10 bases and J gives up 16 bases, and the segment between their germline ends measures 23 bases. Via the germline V gene, CDR1 is MNHEY and CDR2 SVGAGI.

The rearrangement combines TRBV6-5 with TRBJ1-6, with no reliable assignment of the D segment. The receptor was isolated from a human donor in good health (CMV status not recorded). Some clones in this sample may be carry-over from other donors' samples. The sequenced sample was CD8+ T cells from PBMCs. The DNA sequence is given as TGTGCCATCTCAAAGGGATTGACGGACGAACTCCACTTT. Its product reads: CAISKGLTDELHF.